This T cell receptor (beta chain) comes out of a study of lymphopenia after photon versus proton radiotherapy. Broader study findings: Oligoclonal CD8+ Temra expansion after nadir drove photon patients' diversity drop. Proton therapy kept repertoires fairly stable, unlike photons, which gained effector/memory cells.

Profiled with immunoSEQ multiplex PCR; TCRdb holds only in-frame clones, not every one. Of fewer than 35,000 clones in the sample, approximately 92% were seen once. The sample holds one count of this clone. What it recognizes is unknown. Trimming cost V 7 bases and J 3 bases, with 10 bases left between them. Looked up from germline, CDR1 is SNHLY and CDR2 is FYNNEI. CDR3 size: 13 residues. This chain links TRBV2 with TRBJ1-5; D uncertain. The specimen comprised peripheral blood, sampled from a patient treated with proton-based radiotherapy. The TCR originated in a woman aged 70-85 years with pancreatic cancer. Some clones in this sample may be carry-over from other donors' samples. This CDR3 reads CASKALVNQPQHF. CDR3 sequence (DNA): TGTGCCAGCAAAGCTCTGGTCAATCAGCCCCAGCATTTT.